Each of the 14 T cell receptor beta chains below was sequenced from the same sample in a study of vaccination effects on CD4 cells after COVID-19. Prior to sequencing, the ViraFEST assay stimulated PBMC with viral peptide pools, which expanded the antigen-specific CD4+ T cells. Cells that had been cultured for 10 days were the source of isolated CD4+ T cells. Participants received two doses of either the BNT162b2 or mRNA-1273 vaccine. These TCRs' antigens remain unknown. TCRdb's table, derived via immunoSEQ multiplex PCR, lists solely in-frame clones and lacks some. The sample lists tens of thousands of clones, around 70% occurring once. Material: CD4+ T cells from PBMCs cultured with HCoV-229E spike peptides, obtained after COVID-19 vaccination. These receptor sequences come from a human donor who received a COVID-19 vaccine.

The count of this clone is one. The CDR3 reads CSVEASRANTEAFF. In nucleotides, the CDR3 is TGCAGCGTTGAAGCGTCTCGGGCGAACACTGAAGCTTTCTTT. The chain recombines TRBV29-1 with TRBJ1-1; D remains unclear. CDR1 is SQVTM, CDR2 ANQGSEA, per germline. Trimming left V 1 base short and J 1 base short, with 10 bases between. The CDR3 is 14 amino acids.

J is TRBJ2-3 and V is TRBV10-1; 7 bases map to TRBD2. Per germline, CDR1 WNHNN and CDR2 SYGVQD (reference sequence). Trimming at V came to 0 bases and at J to 2 bases, leaving 2 bases not matched to a gene. This CDR3 has 15 amino acids. CDR3 loop: CASSESSGYTDTQYF. CDR3 in DNA: TGCGCCAGCAGTGAGTCTAGCGGGTACACAGATACGCAGTATTTT.

The rearrangement joins TRBV5-8 to TRBJ2-5; D tentatively fits TRBD1 or TRBD2 (6 bases each). CDR3 length equals 16 residues. Germline CDR1 reads SGHTS; CDR2 reads YDEGEE. The CDR3 DNA reads TGTGCTAGCCCGGGGGCCCCCTATTTTCAAGTGGAGACCCAGTACTTC. It translates to CASPGAPYFQVETQYF.

The rearrangement joins TRBV24-1 to TRBJ2-3, with TRBD2 matching over 9 bases. Germline V lookup: CDR1 KGHDR, CDR2 SFDVKD. The CDR3 extends over 15 amino acids. Trimming took 3 bases from V and 6 from J; bases not matched to a gene: 6. The CDR3 coding sequence is TGTGCCACCAGTGATGCGGGGGGGGCCCGGGATACGCAGTATTTT. Translation gives CATSDAGGARDTQYF.

This chain uses TRBV12-3 or TRBV12-4 with TRBJ2-5, with 8 bases aligning to TRBD1. The CDR3 runs to 13 residues. Losses at the gene ends were 6 bases for V and 4 bases for J; bases not matched to a gene: 4. The CDR3 coding sequence is TGTGCCAGCAGCAGGGGGCTCGGAGAGACCCAGTACTTC. Translated: CASSRGLGETQYF.

This chain uses TRBV9 with TRBJ1-1, with 8 bases identical to TRBD1. This CDR3 is built from 20 residues. Losses at the gene ends were 0 bases for V and 0 bases for J; bases not matched to a gene: 16. From germline, CDR1 is SGDLS and CDR2 YYNGEE. CDR3 residues: CASSVGLRETGAGMNTEAFF. In DNA form, the CDR3 reads TGTGCCAGCAGCGTAGGTCTAAGAGAGACAGGGGCAGGGATGAACACTGAAGCTTTCTTT.

The V gene is TRBV7-3, the J gene TRBJ1-4; TRBD1 matches at 7 bases. V shed 5 bases, J shed 5 bases, and the junction held 11 bases outside the gene matches. CDR1 and CDR2 (germline): SGHTA, FQGTGA. The CDR3 loop spans 16 amino acids. In DNA form, the CDR3 reads TGTGCCAGCAGCCCCCCGGGGACAGTATTAAATGAAAAACTGTTTTTT. Translating gives CASSPPGTVLNEKLFF.

This clone was picked up one time. The genes are TRBV13 and TRBJ2-2; 7 nucleotides match TRBD2. The germline V gene has CDR1 PRHDT and CDR2 FYEKMQ (reference sequence). V shed 3 bases, J shed 6 bases, and the junction held 7 bases outside the gene matches. The CDR3 has 15 amino acids. CDR3 nucleotide sequence: TGTGCCAGCAGCTTCGGGGGGACCACTTCCGGGGAGCTGTTTTTT. Its protein is CASSFGGTTSGELFF. Together with reference TRBV13 and TRBJ2-2, the CDR3 gives the full variable domain: AAGVIQSPRHLIKEKRETATLKCYPIPRHDTVYWYQQGPGQDPQFLISFYEKMQSDKGSIPDRFSAQQFSDYHSELNMSSLELGDSALYFCASSFGGTTSGELFFGEGSRLTVL.

This chain links TRBV7-9 with TRBJ1-2; 7 bases match TRBD1. The CDR3 extends over 16 amino acids. Germline CDR1 is SEHNR and CDR2 is FQNEAQ (reference sequence). Losses at the gene ends were 5 bases for V and 7 bases for J; bases not matched to a gene: 16. The CDR3 region has the DNA TGTGCCAGCAGCCCCAGCGGAGGCAGGGGGACGGGTGGCTACACCTTC. Translating gives CASSPSGGRGTGGYTF.

This clone was found a few times. The same CDR3 also results from other DNA sequences found in this sample. The chain links TRBV5-1 to TRBJ1-2; 7 bases map to TRBD1. This CDR3 has 13 residues. The V gene end was trimmed by 1 base and the J gene end by 3 bases; junction bases not matched to a gene: 0. From germline, CDR1 is SGHRS and CDR2 YFSETQ. The CDR3 nucleotides are TGCGCCAGCAGCTTGACAGGGGACTATGGCTACACCTTC. This encodes CASSLTGDYGYTF.

This chain joins TRBV7-2 and TRBJ2-2; 10 nucleotides align to TRBD2. Germline V gene lookup returns CDR1 SGHTA and CDR2 FQGNSA. The CDR3 extends over 15 amino acids. Trimming took 4 bases from V and 7 from J; bases not matched to a gene: 6. Here the CDR3 DNA reads TGTGCCAGCAGCTCCAATAGCGGGGGGATCGGGGAGCTGTTTTTT. Its protein product is CASSSNSGGIGELFF.

This clone has just a few counts. The chain links TRBV5-8 to TRBJ1-3; D gene ambiguous. This CDR3 region has 14 residues. V was trimmed by 1 base and J by 0 bases, leaving 5 bases between them. Germline CDR1 and CDR2: SGHTS and YDEGEE. CDR3 in amino acids: CASSLTFSGNTIYF. The CDR3 DNA reads TGTGCCAGCAGCTTGACCTTCTCTGGAAACACCATATATTTT.

Here the CDR3 DNA reads TGTGCCACCAGTCCGGGGGGGACGAACACCGGGGAGCTGTTTTTT. Amino acids: CATSPGGTNTGELFF. This chain uses TRBV24-1 with TRBJ2-2; 8 bases map to TRBD2. Germline V lookup: CDR1 KGHDR, CDR2 SFDVKD. V lost 6 bases, J lost 0 bases, and 2 bases stayed unmatched. The CDR3 is made up of 15 amino acids.

This sequence joins TRBV6-6 and TRBJ2-1, with a tentative D call TRBD1 (5 bases). Germline V gene data show CDR1 as MNHNY and CDR2 as SVGAGI (reference sequence). The CDR3 has 14 amino acids. V dropped 2 bases and J dropped 2 bases, with 7 bases sitting between them. CDR3 sequence reads: CASSYGATYNEQFF. The CDR3, as DNA: TGTGCCAGCAGTTACGGGGCCACCTACAATGAGCAGTTCTTC.